These T cell receptor beta chains were read from a single sample in a study of blood T cell repertoires in COVID-19. Profiling relied on immunoSEQ multiplex PCR, and the TCRdb table lists in-frame clones only, not all of them. The sample gives 150,000 or so clones, around 86% of which show up once; about 6% is in the top ten. The specimen was peripheral blood. The receptors derive from an elderly man with acute or convalescent COVID-19. CDR3s include the opening cysteine and the closing phenylalanine or tryptophan.

V	J	CDR3
TRBV19	TRBJ2-7	CATTGSGPHYEQYF
TRBV28	TRBJ1-6	CATRDSNSPLHF
TRBV7-9	TRBJ2-5	CASSLVLAVPETQYF
TRBV5-1	TRBJ2-3	CASTHGTGPGDTQYF
TRBV5-5	TRBJ1-1	CASSFADRTNTEAFF
TRBV18	TRBJ2-2	CASSPPVYQGNTGELFF
TRBV6-5	TRBJ2-1	CASSPSGINEQFF
TRBV3-1/TRBV3-2	TRBJ1-1	CASSQGLSTEAFF
TRBV29-1	TRBJ2-1	CSVDKDNYNEQFF
TRBV3-1/TRBV3-2	TRBJ1-1	CASSRPQGAEAFF
TRBV11-2	TRBJ1-2	CASSSNRQGREYGYTF
TRBV7-9	TRBJ2-2	CASSTGRGVGELFF
TRBV28	TRBJ2-4	CASSTPGVRQKNIQYF
TRBV7-3	TRBJ2-2	CASSFLDPEHRGAVF
TRBV9	TRBJ2-2	CASTPSGYTGELFF
TRBV29-1	TRBJ2-1	CSVEVGRGSSYNEQFF
TRBV30	TRBJ2-7	CAWGGQLLSGREQYF
TRBV18	TRBJ1-5	CASSRTGDRPQHF